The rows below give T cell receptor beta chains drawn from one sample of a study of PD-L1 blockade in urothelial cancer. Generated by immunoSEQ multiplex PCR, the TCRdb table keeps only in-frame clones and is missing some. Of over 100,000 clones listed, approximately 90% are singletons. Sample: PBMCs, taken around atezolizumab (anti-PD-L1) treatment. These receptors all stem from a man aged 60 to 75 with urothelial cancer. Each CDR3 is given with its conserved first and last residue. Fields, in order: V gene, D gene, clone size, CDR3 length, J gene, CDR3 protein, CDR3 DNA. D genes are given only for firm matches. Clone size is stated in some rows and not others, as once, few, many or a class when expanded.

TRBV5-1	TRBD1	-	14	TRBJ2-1	CASSLGGTDNEQFF	TGCGCCAGCAGCTTGGGTGGGACAGACAATGAGCAGTTCTTC
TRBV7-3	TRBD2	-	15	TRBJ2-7	CASSLYRGETYEQYF	TGTGCCAGCAGCTTATACCGGGGGGAGACCTACGAGCAGTACTTC
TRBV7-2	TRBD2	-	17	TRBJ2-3	CASSLEGSGGFRNTQYF	TGTGCCAGCAGCTTAGAGGGTAGCGGGGGGTTTCGGAATACGCAGTATTTT
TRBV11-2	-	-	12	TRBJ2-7	CASSFGGPGQYF	TGTGCCAGCAGCTTCGGCGGGCCCGGGCAGTACTTC
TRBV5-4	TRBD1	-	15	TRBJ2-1	CASSIDRGSYNEQFF	TGTGCCAGCAGCATAGACAGGGGTTCCTACAATGAGCAGTTCTTC
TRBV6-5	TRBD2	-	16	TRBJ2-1	CASSYPGLARYNEQFF	TGTGCCAGCAGCTACCCGGGACTAGCGAGGTACAATGAGCAGTTCTTC
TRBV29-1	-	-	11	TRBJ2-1	CSVEGAYEQFF	TGCAGCGTTGAGGGGGCCTATGAGCAGTTCTTC
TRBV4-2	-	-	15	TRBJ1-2	CASTKDTSGSYGYTF	TGTGCCAGCACCAAAGATACTTCGGGAAGCTATGGCTACACCTTC
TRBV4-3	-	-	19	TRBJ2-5	CASSHPRRPRIVLQETQYF	TGCGCCAGCAGCCATCCCCGCCGGCCCAGGATCGTGCTCCAAGAGACCCAGTACTTC
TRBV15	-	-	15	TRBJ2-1	CATSRDLNRVTEQFF	TGTGCCACCAGCAGAGATTTAAACAGGGTGACTGAGCAGTTCTTC
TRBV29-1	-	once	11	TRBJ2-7	CSVWTTQEQYF	TGCAGCGTTTGGACTACTCAAGAGCAGTACTTC
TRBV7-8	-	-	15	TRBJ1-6	CASNKGAEKNSPLHF	TGTGCCAGCAATAAAGGAGCAGAAAAGAATTCACCCCTCCACTTT
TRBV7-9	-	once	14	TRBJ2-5	CASSFNAGQETQYF	TGTGCCAGCAGCTTTAACGCGGGGCAAGAGACCCAGTACTTC
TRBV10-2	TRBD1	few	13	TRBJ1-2	CASNPGQSYGYTF	TGCGCCAGCAACCCGGGACAGAGTTATGGCTACACCTTC
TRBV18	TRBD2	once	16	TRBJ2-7	CASSRPGLAASYEQYF	TGTGCCAGCTCACGCCCGGGACTAGCGGCCTCCTACGAGCAGTACTTC
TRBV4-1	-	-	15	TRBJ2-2	CASSRLGSVTGELFF	TGCGCCAGCAGCCGTCTTGGGAGCGTCACCGGGGAGCTGTTTTTT
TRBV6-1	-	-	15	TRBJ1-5	CASSETTGGNQPQHF	TGTGCCAGCAGTGAAACGACAGGAGGCAATCAGCCCCAGCATTTT
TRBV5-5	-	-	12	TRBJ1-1	CASSLVVAEAFF	TGTGCCAGCAGCTTAGTCGTAGCTGAAGCTTTCTTT
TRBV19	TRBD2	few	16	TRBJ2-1	CASSILTSGRPREQFF	TGTGCCAGTAGTATCTTGACTAGCGGGAGGCCACGTGAGCAGTTCTTC
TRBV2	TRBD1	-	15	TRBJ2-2	CASSKGTGRDGELFF	TGTGCCAGCAGTAAGGGGACAGGGAGGGACGGGGAGCTGTTTTTT
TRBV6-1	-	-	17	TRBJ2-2	CASSGQNRASDTGELFF	TGTGCCAGCAGTGGACAGAACAGGGCGTCAGACACCGGGGAGCTGTTTTTT
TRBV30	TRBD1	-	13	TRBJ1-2	CAWTPTGGVGYTF	TGTGCCTGGACCCCGACAGGGGGCGTAGGCTACACCTTC
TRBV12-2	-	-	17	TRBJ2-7	CASRPKQNLQESYEQYF	TGTGCAAGTCGGCCTAAACAGAACCTACAGGAATCCTACGAGCAGTACTTC
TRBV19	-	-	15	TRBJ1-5	CASSMTGSPNQPQHF	TGTGCCAGTAGTATGACAGGTAGCCCTAATCAGCCCCAGCATTTT
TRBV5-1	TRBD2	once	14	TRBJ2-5	CATGAGSSEETQYF	TGCGCCACCGGAGCGGGGTCCTCGGAAGAGACCCAGTACTTC
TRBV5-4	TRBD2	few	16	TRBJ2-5	CASSLGLAGGVKTQYF	TGTGCCAGCAGCTTGGGACTAGCGGGGGGAGTAAAGACCCAGTACTTC
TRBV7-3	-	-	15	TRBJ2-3	CASSRSGPSTDTQYF	TGTGCCAGCAGCCGTAGCGGCCCTAGCACAGATACGCAGTATTTT
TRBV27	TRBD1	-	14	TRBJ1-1	CASSRQGRNTEAFF	TGTGCCAGCAGCCGACAGGGGAGGAACACTGAAGCTTTCTTT
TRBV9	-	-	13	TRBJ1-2	CASSPQRGYGYTF	TGTGCCAGCAGCCCTCAGCGGGGATATGGCTACACCTTC
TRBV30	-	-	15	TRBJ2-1	CAWSVQAGTGNEQFF	TGTGCCTGGAGTGTACAGGCGGGGACGGGCAATGAGCAGTTCTTC
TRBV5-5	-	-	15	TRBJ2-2	CASSLSLPSSGELFF	TGTGCCAGCAGCTTATCCCTACCCTCTTCCGGGGAGCTGTTTTTT
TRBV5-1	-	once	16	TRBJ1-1	CASSLGASKGNAEAFF	TGCGCCAGCAGCTTGGGGGCGTCGAAGGGGAACGCTGAAGCTTTCTTT
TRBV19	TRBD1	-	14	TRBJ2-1	CASSMITGGNEQFF	TGTGCCAGTAGTATGATAACAGGGGGCAATGAGCAGTTCTTC
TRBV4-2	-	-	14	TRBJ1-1	CASSQDSRNTEAFF	TGTGCCAGCAGCCAAGATAGTAGGAACACTGAAGCTTTCTTT
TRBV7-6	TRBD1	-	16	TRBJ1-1	CASSRGQGTMNTEAFF	TGTGCCAGCAGCAGGGGACAGGGAACTATGAACACTGAAGCTTTCTTT
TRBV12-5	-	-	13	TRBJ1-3	CASGLGSGETIYF	TGTGCTAGTGGTTTAGGGTCGGGAGAGACCATATATTTT
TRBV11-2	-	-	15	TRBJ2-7	CASSFSRGGSYEQYF	TGTGCCAGCAGCTTCAGCCGCGGAGGCTCCTACGAGCAGTACTTC
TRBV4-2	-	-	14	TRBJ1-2	CASSQVTDNYGYTF	TGTGCCAGCAGCCAAGTGACAGATAACTATGGCTACACCTTC
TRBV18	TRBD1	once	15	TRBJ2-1	CASSPGAGGYNEQFF	TGTGCCAGCTCCCCCGGGGCAGGGGGCTACAATGAGCAGTTCTTC
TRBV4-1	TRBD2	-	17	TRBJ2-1	CASSQDGELAEYNEQFF	TGCGCCAGCAGCCAAGACGGTGAACTAGCGGAATACAATGAGCAGTTCTTC
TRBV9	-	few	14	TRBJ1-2	CASSVEAGNYGYTF	TGTGCCAGCAGCGTAGAAGCGGGAAACTATGGCTACACCTTC
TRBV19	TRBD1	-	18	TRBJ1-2	CASSRNAPGTGGLMGYTF	TGTGCCAGTAGCCGTAACGCCCCGGGGACAGGGGGACTGATGGGCTACACCTTC
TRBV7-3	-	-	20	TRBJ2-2	CASSPGADYTGVLNTGELFF	TGTGCCAGCAGCCCGGGAGCCGATTATACAGGAGTGCTCAACACCGGGGAGCTGTTTTTT
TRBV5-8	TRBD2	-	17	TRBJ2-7	CASSLGASGVHSYEQYF	TGTGCCAGCAGCTTGGGTGCTAGCGGAGTTCACTCCTACGAGCAGTACTTC
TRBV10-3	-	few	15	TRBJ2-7	CAISESRYLSYEQYF	TGTGCCATCAGTGAAAGTAGATACCTCTCCTACGAGCAGTACTTC
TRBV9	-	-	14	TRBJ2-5	CASSRTRGSETQYF	TGTGCCAGCAGCAGGACCAGGGGTTCAGAGACCCAGTACTTC
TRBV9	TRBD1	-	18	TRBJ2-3	CASSVVPPGQKYIDTQYF	TGTGCCAGCAGCGTAGTTCCCCCGGGACAGAAGTACATAGATACGCAGTATTTT
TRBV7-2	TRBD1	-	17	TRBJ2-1	CASSLSLTGVAYNEQFF	TGTGCCAGCAGCTTATCCCTCACAGGGGTGGCCTACAATGAGCAGTTCTTC
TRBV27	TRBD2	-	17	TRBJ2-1	CASSLSSGGASYNEQFF	TGTGCCAGCAGTTTATCTAGCGGGGGGGCTTCCTACAATGAGCAGTTCTTC
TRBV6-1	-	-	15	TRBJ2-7	CASSEANRALHEQYF	TGTGCCAGCAGTGAAGCGAACAGGGCATTGCACGAGCAGTACTTC
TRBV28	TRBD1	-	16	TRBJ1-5	CASSFDRAGGNQPQHF	TGTGCCAGCAGTTTCGACAGGGCGGGTGGCAATCAGCCCCAGCATTTT
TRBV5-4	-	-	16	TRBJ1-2	CASSLGGVGGSYGYTF	TGTGCCAGCAGCTTGGGGGGCGTTGGGGGGAGCTATGGCTACACCTTC
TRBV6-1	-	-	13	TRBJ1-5	CASSDRGRQPQHF	TGTGCCAGCAGTGACAGGGGCCGTCAGCCCCAGCATTTT
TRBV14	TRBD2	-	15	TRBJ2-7	CASSQGLAASYEQYF	TGTGCCAGCAGCCAGGGGCTAGCGGCCTCCTACGAGCAGTACTTC
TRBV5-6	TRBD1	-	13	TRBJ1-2	CASSAGQTGGYTF	TGTGCCAGCAGCGCGGGACAGACGGGTGGCTACACCTTC
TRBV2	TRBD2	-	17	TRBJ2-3	CASSEMRLAGDGDTQYF	TGTGCCAGCAGTGAAATGAGGCTAGCGGGAGATGGAGATACGCAGTATTTT